Listed below are T cell receptor beta chains from one sample, sequenced in a study of T cell repertoires in cytomegalovirus infection. Antigen specificity for these receptors is unknown. TCRdb independently ran MiXCR on the reads; one entry per CDR3 protein. Here the sample spans under 850,000 distinct CDR3 sequences, roughly 33% being singletons. The sequences come from cultured PBMCs, collected from culture after CMV antigen stimulation. The receptors come from a human donor in good health (CMV status not recorded). Some clones in this sample may be carry-over from other donors' samples. The CDR3 runs from the conserved cysteine through the conserved F or W. Each record gives: D gene, clone size, V gene, J gene, CDR3 protein, CDR3 DNA. A D gene is named only where the DNA matches it firmly. Some rows mark clone size as missing; the rest say once, few, many or name a class of expanded clone.

.,.,TRBV7-9,TRBJ2-3,CASSGLKFTDTQYF,TGTGCCAGCAGCGGGTTGAAATTCACAGATACGCAGTATTTT
.,few,TRBV6-2/TRBV6-3,TRBJ2-2,CASTPIAASAGELFF,TGTGCCAGCACCCCGATAGCGGCCAGCGCCGGGGAGCTGTTTTTT
TRBD2,few,TRBV20-1,TRBJ2-1,CSARVMKTSGRAGGLDF,TGCAGTGCTAGAGTGATGAAGACTAGCGGGAGGGCTGGGGGCCTGGACTTC
.,.,TRBV6-1,TRBJ1-1,CASRSRRNTEAFF,TGTGCCAGCAGATCCCGGAGGAACACTGAAGCTTTCTTT
TRBD2,many,TRBV6-5,TRBJ2-7,CASTSSGGEQYF,TGTGCCAGCACCTCCTCGGGGGGCGAGCAGTACTTC
.,.,TRBV10-3,TRBJ2-7,CAISARDGRGEQYF,TGTGCCATCAGTGCCCGGGACGGAAGAGGCGAGCAGTACTTC
TRBD1,.,TRBV7-2,TRBJ1-3,CASSRTTVDRGSGNTIYF,TGTGCCAGCAGCCGCACAACAGTAGACAGGGGCTCTGGAAACACCATATATTTT
TRBD2,few,TRBV4-1,TRBJ2-4,CASSQDGTSGRAGIAKNIQYF,TGCGCCAGCAGCCAAGATGGTACTAGCGGGAGGGCCGGAATAGCCAAAAACATTCAGTACTTC
.,few,TRBV7-9,TRBJ2-3,CASSPSAGDTQYF,TGTGCCAGCAGCCCCTCGGCCGGCGATACGCAGTATTTT
.,few,TRBV7-9,TRBJ2-1,CASSPFPYNEQFF,TGTGCCAGCAGCCCCTTTCCCTACAATGAGCAGTTCTTC
.,few,TRBV28,TRBJ2-7,CASSPAGSSYEQYF,TGTGCCAGCAGCCCCGCCGGGAGCTCCTACGAGCAGTACTTC
TRBD1,.,TRBV19,TRBJ2-6,CASSPRDSLSGANVLTF,TGTGCCAGTAGTCCCCGGGACAGCCTCTCTGGGGCCAACGTCCTGACTTTC
TRBD2,once,TRBV11-2,TRBJ2-3,CASSLAGGTNTQYF,TGTGCCAGCAGCCTAGCGGGGGGCACAAATACGCAGTATTTT
.,.,TRBV7-2,TRBJ1-5,CASSFTPLQPQHF,TGTGCCAGCAGCTTTACTCCTTTACAGCCCCAGCATTTT
TRBD2,once,TRBV4-3,TRBJ2-1,CASSQDLLAGVGNEQFF,TGCGCCAGCAGCCAAGACCTTCTAGCGGGAGTTGGTAATGAGCAGTTCTTC
.,few,TRBV6-1,TRBJ1-1,CASTLGIDTEAFF,TGTGCCAGCACCCTGGGGATAGATACTGAAGCTTTCTTT
.,.,TRBV11-2,TRBJ2-1,CASSLEGAGNNEQFF,TGTGCCAGCAGCTTAGAGGGGGCCGGCAACAATGAGCAGTTCTTC
TRBD1,many,TRBV7-6,TRBJ2-5,CASSWTGGAGQETQYF,TGTGCCAGCAGCTGGACAGGGGGCGCAGGTCAAGAGACCCAGTACTTC
.,few,TRBV5-4,TRBJ2-3,CASSSTLRPDTQYF,TGTGCCAGCAGCTCCACCCTGAGGCCAGATACGCAGTATTTT
.,.,TRBV12-3/TRBV12-4,TRBJ1-2,CASSADRWELRGYTF,TGTGCCAGCAGTGCCGACAGATGGGAATTACGCGGCTACACCTTC
.,.,TRBV6-1,TRBJ2-3,CASSPSQRVGERDTQYF,TGTGCCAGCAGCCCCTCCCAGCGGGTAGGGGAGCGAGATACGCAGTATTTT
TRBD1,.,TRBV11-3,TRBJ1-2,CASSRPADRGAWGYTF,TGTGCCAGCAGCCGACCCGCGGACAGGGGGGCTTGGGGCTACACCTTC
.,few,TRBV12-3/TRBV12-4,TRBJ2-3,CASRGGVSTDTQYF,TGTGCCAGCAGGGGCGGGGTTAGCACAGATACGCAGTATTTT